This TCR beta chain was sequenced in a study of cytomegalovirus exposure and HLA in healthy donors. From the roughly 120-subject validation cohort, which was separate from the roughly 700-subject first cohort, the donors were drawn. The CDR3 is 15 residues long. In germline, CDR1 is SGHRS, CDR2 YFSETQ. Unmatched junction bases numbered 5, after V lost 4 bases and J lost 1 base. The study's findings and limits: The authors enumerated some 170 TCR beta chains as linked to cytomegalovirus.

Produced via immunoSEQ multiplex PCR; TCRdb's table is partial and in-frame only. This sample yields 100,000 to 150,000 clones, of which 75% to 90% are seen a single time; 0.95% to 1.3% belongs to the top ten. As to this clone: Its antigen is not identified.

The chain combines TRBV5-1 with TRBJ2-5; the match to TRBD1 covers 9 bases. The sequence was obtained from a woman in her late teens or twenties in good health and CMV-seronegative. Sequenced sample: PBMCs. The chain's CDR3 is CASSLGQGIQETQYF. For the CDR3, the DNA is TGCGCCAGCAGCCTGGGACAGGGCATCCAAGAGACCCAGTACTTC.